This T cell receptor beta chain was observed in a study of cytomegalovirus exposure and HLA in healthy donors (dated by TCRdb to about 2017). Concerning the study at large: An earlier analysis of about 560 of the donors reported over 250 Gb of sequence data and about 120 million unique TCR beta sequences obtained from 150 million to 200 million T cells. Rather than using new phenotypic data, the later analysis identified candidate immune exposures from TCR beta sequences and from how often those sequences occurred across donors. Among the approximately 400 genotyped donors, roughly 80% belonged to the genetic ancestry cluster associated with self-reported Caucasian donors. Donor age, sex, ethnicity and CMV serostatus were compiled together with the repertoire data. A later genetic analysis took genome-wide SNP genotypes for about three fifths of the roughly 700 donors and used that subset as a discovery cohort. Both class I and class II loci were covered by HLA typing, at four-digit resolution. All discovery cohort repertoires had been generated using a single sequencing platform. Roughly 300 gigabases of sequencing data and around 90 million unique TCR sequences made up an early release that covered several hundred HLA-typed donors. The T cell repertoires of 666 subjects were profiled by immunosequencing and related to cytomegalovirus serostatus. About five DR-DQ haplotypes were treated as single units for association and clustering because of strong linkage in the cohort. To predict cytomegalovirus infection status, the study brought together high-throughput TCR immunosequencing, statistical association of individual TCRs with disease status, and machine learning. To study patterns of TCR occurrence, a later analysis re-analyzed previously published TCR beta repertoires from under 750 donors and added high-resolution HLA genotyping. The study aimed to test whether cataloging public T cell receptors could reveal signatures of past pathogen exposure. Among roughly 400 genotyped donors of the cohort, an average of around 220,000 unique TCR beta nucleotide sequences was sequenced per donor, of which 15% to 20% were non-productive. In an earlier analysis of several hundred of the donors, high-throughput TCR beta sequencing was used to judge whether each TCR beta V gene segment behaved as functional or pseudogenic. In addition to the first cohort of hundreds of subjects, a separate validation cohort of 120 different subjects was used. Typing coverage varied by locus: roughly 629-630 donors for A, B, C, DRB1 and DQB1; approximately 500 for DQA1; over 600 for DPA1; under 490 for DPB1. What the study reported, not specific to this receptor: A cluster of highly shared sequence variants was judged likely to represent a technical artifact of the sequencing pipeline. In an earlier analysis of 500 to 650 of the donors, most TCR beta V segments appeared in productive rearrangements about 87% or about 30% of the time, broadly matching IMGT annotations. Some IMGT-functional V segments, including TRBV6-2 and TRBV6-3, could not be distinguished by the 87-base-pair reads and were therefore excluded. The presence/absence analyses assumed that sequencing depth was roughly uniform across donors, and that assumption may not be true. A further reported finding was that TCR beta sequences accurately predicted the HLA-A and HLA-B alleles for most subjects in the first cohort. In a later genetic analysis, a missense DCLRE1C variant was associated with V-gene and J-gene trimming of TCR beta chains, and the association was replicated in an independent cohort. Compared with equally common non-associated chains, HLA-associated TCR beta chains in a later analysis were more clonally expanded and had lower generation probabilities. The classifier was reported to diagnose cytomegalovirus status with high specificity and sensitivity in both the original cohort and the validation cohort. Across donors, most TCR sequences were observed very rarely, whereas some public TCRs were present in many individuals. Compared with the approximately 670-donor mean, donors in an Asian-associated ancestry cluster had fewer N-insertions in productive TCRs, according to a later genetic analysis. Because counts were too low, roughly 16 rarely observed V segments, including chromosome 9 orphons, were left out of the earlier analysis of some 640 of the donors. Linkage disequilibrium might explain the correlated functional status among segregating V segments, but an unknown experimental factor could not be excluded. Strong co-occurrence of HLA alleles, especially DR and DQ, made assigning TCR associations to individual alleles difficult. Because HLA typing was unavailable for some donors at each locus, only the typed subset was used in association tests. According to a later analysis, TCR association rates differed among HLA loci, with DRB1 alleles showing the most associated TCRs and HLA-C alleles showing the fewest. In this cohort, only TCR beta chains were sequenced, and detectable features were limited by the absence of alpha or paired-chain data. The study listed 150 to 200 TCR beta chains as associated with cytomegalovirus. A later analysis associated 15,000 to 20,000 TCR beta sequences with specific HLA alleles at a false discovery rate of 0.05. A later analysis found that most CMV-associated TCR beta chains appeared HLA-restricted, with HLA associations seemingly driven largely by CMV exposure. The authors suggested that the approach could potentially be extended to other disease states and immunological phenotypes. For the cohort, immune exposure information was limited to CMV serostatus. In a later analysis, several top co-occurrence clusters were reported to appear linked to parvovirus B19, influenza, CMV and Epstein-Barr virus. Three of the identified cytomegalovirus-associated TCR beta chains were confirmed in vitro to be specific for cytomegalovirus antigens.

The library was built by means of the immunoSEQ multiplex PCR assay. The multiplex PCR relied on a mix of 60 forward primers for TCR Vbeta segments and 13 reverse primers for TCR Jbeta segments. A multiplex PCR assay on genomic DNA amplified the CDR3 region of rearranged TCR beta genes. The amplified TCR beta libraries were sequenced on the Illumina HiSeq System as 87-base-pair reads. The original methods were these. Across the roughly 670 repertoires, a later analysis counted tens of millions of unique TCR beta chains, 8.5 million to 12 million of which were shared by at least two donors. To remove PCR and sequencing errors, raw reads were error-corrected and collapsed into unique sequences using a nearest-neighbor algorithm that merged closely related sequences. Alignment of CDR3 sequences to IMGT reference sequences was used to assign V, D and J gene segments. For a sequence to be retained, at least a six-nucleotide match to both a V gene segment and a J gene segment was required. Rearrangements were classified as productive when the CDR3 lacked stop codons and remained in frame with V and J, and all other rearrangements were classified as non-productive. Following IMGT convention, CDR3 was defined as the stretch from the second conserved V-encoded cysteine up to the conserved J-encoded phenylalanine. Sequences without an unambiguous match to a single V gene segment were excluded from the earlier analysis of a few hundred of the donors. An earlier analysis of fewer than 750 of the donors classified V segments as functional when productive rearrangements were above 56.7% and as segregating when the standard deviation between donors was above 5%. A statistical classification framework was developed to diagnose cytomegalovirus status using the catalog of TCR beta chain sequences. In a later analysis, TCR nucleotide sequences were compared against IMGT/GENE-DB human TR gene sequences so that V and J genes could be assigned. Using the TCRdist pipeline, a later analysis assigned CDR3 sequences along with most-parsimonious VDJ recombination scenarios. In a later analysis, every TCR beta chain was defined by the combination of its CDR3 amino acid sequence and its V-gene family, and reads without a unique V-gene family were dropped. To address suspected cross-contamination and a sequencing artifact, a later analysis removed roughly 580 highly shared, low-generation-probability nucleotide sequences. In a later analysis, a clonal expansion index was calculated for each public chain from normalized within-repertoire ranks of inferred template counts. Generation probabilities in a later analysis came from a VDJ recombination model fitted to out-of-frame rearrangements, and those results were checked against IGoR. A later analysis scored TCR-TCR, TCR-HLA and TCR-CMV co-occurrence with hypergeometric tests, applying a repertoire-size bias correction to TCR pairs. In a later analysis, false discovery rates were estimated by permuting HLA or CMV assignments 20 times. In a later analysis, co-occurring TCRs were grouped using DBSCAN, with TCRdist sequence similarity added in when clustering inside HLA-allele-positive subsets. Co-occurrence clustering excluded repertoires with fewer than 30,000 or more than 120,000 public chains, plus five with anomalous nucleotide sharing. TCRdb took this table from immuneACCESS and kept in-frame rearrangements with V and J called. Such tables lack part of the clones; where checked against another copy, unresolved V genes explain under half of the gap, and the rest is unexplained. That table supplies the V and J calls and clone size; D and trimming were determined from the DNA. The sample contains 220,000 or so clones, 70% to 80% of them found a single time. Roughly 1.9% of the sample belongs to the ten largest clones.

The cohort consisted of 600 to 750 healthy bone marrow donors. At the time of sampling, every cohort member was nominally healthy, though immune exposures that went unrecorded were likely present. The donor was CMV seronegative and belonged to the group of under 400 seronegative cohort members. A peripheral blood sample was collected from each donor, and TCR beta sequencing was performed on peripheral blood mononuclear cells. The Qiagen DNeasy Blood Extraction Kit was used to extract genomic DNA from the blood cell samples. Of note for this clone: The target of this receptor is not known. No base-level quality is on record; no much larger clone is a single base apart.

V drops 5 bases and J drops 4 bases, leaving 14 bases in between. CDR1 and CDR2, looked up from the germline V gene, are SGHTA and FQGNSA. Its CDR3 holds 14 amino acids, cysteine through phenylalanine. The retained sequence is limited to the CDR3, 42 bases, with the frame set at the first base. The material sequenced was PBMCs. Recombination joined TRBV7-2 with TRBJ1-2, with the D gene not clear enough to name. The TCR sequence derives from a woman aged 25-40 years in good health and CMV-seronegative. The sequence in DNA is TGTGCCAGCAGCCCATTGGGTGCTAGCTATGGCTACACCTTC. Translated, it gives CASSPLGASYGYTF.